The source of this TCR beta chain is a study of radiation and T cells in renal cell carcinoma. General study points: From baseline, blood top tumor clonotypes peaked at 2 weeks post-radiation.

This CDR3 contains 14 residues. CDR1 LNHNV and CDR2 YYDKDF come from the germline V gene (reference sequence). V shed 4 bases, J shed 3 bases, and the junction held 4 bases outside the gene matches. Some clones are missing from TCRdb's copy, which holds only in-frame ones; the method was immunoSEQ multiplex PCR. This sample has fewer than 55,000 clones; approximately 80% occur once, and the top ten carry around 29%. For this clone: Its specificity is not known.

Time point indicated: blood 2 weeks post-SBRT. Treatment indicated: 15 Gy SBRT to primary tumor, nephrectomy 4 weeks later. The chain employs TRBV15 and TRBJ1-2, with 8 bases identical to TRBD1. The input for sequencing was blood, taken from a patient whose treatment included radiotherapy and nephrectomy. The TCR was taken from a woman in her seventies with renal cell carcinoma. This CDR3 is CATSIHRGDYGYTF. The CDR3 coding sequence is TGTGCCACCAGCATCCACAGGGGGGACTATGGCTACACCTTC.